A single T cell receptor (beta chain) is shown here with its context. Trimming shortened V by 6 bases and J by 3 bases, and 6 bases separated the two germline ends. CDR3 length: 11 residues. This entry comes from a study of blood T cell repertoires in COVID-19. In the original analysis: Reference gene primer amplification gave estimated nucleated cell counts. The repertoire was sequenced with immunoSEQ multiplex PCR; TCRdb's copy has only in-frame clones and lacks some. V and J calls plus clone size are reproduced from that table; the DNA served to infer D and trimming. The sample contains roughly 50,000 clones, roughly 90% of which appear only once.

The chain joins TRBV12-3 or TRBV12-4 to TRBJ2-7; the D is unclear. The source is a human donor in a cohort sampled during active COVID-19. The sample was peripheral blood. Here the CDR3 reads CASSTGYEQYF. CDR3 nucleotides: TGTGCCAGCAGCACGGGCTACGAGCAGTACTTC.